This T cell receptor (beta chain) was recorded in a study of blood T cell repertoires in COVID-19. The CDR3 covers 16 residues. Deletions cut 6 bases from V and 8 bases from J, with 22 bases between. The V gene's germline CDR1 is SEHNR and CDR2 FQNEAQ (reference sequence). TCRdb's table, derived via immunoSEQ multiplex PCR, lists solely in-frame clones and lacks some. The sample lists some 390,000 clones; approximately 90% were seen once. This sequence joins TRBV7-9 and TRBJ1-4; D uncertain. The TCR originated in a man younger than 45 who had recovered from COVID-19. Sequencing used PBMCs or T cells enriched from blood (not recorded which). CDR3 protein: CASSPMTSRLQEKLFF. The CDR3, as DNA: TGTGCCAGCAGTCCTATGACATCCCGGTTACAGGAAAAACTGTTTTTT. Full variable domain (remainder filled in from reference TRBV7-9 and TRBJ1-4): DTGVSQNPRHKITKRGQNVTFRCDPISEHNRLYWYRQTLGQGPEFLTYFQNEAQLEKSRLLSDRFSAERPKGSFSTLEIQRTEQGDSAMYLCASSPMTSRLQEKLFFGSGTQLSVL.